Below, 8 T cell receptor beta chains from the same sample are listed, as sequenced in a study of identical twins. TCRdb re-called the 5' RACE reads with MiXCR, one entry per CDR3 protein. The sample contains about 690,000 distinct CDR3 sequences, approximately 6% of which appear only once. Sequencing used naive T cells sorted from blood. These receptor sequences come from a man aged 18 to 30 in good health.

This clonotype was seen many times. This chain links TRBV12-3 or TRBV12-4 with TRBJ2-1; no clear D gene. Trimming shortened V by 3 bases and J by 9 bases, and 12 bases separated the two germline ends. There are 13 residues in the CDR3. CDR3: CASSLGQTREQFF. CDR3 DNA: TGTGCCAGCAGTTTGGGCCAAACACGTGAGCAGTTCTTC.

This clonotype occurred many times. The chain employs TRBV29-1 and TRBJ1-1; D call uncertain. Germline-derived CDR1 and CDR2 are SQVTM and ANQGSEA. The CDR3 extends over 14 amino acids. V lost 0 bases and J lost 0, with 8 bases in between. In nucleotides, the CDR3 is TGCAGCGTTGAAGAGGAGCTCATGAACACTGAAGCTTTCTTT. Its translation is CSVEEELMNTEAFF.

There are many counts of this clonotype. V and J are TRBV7-9 and TRBJ2-1, with 10 nucleotides matching TRBD2. Per the germline V gene, CDR1 is SEHNR and CDR2 is FQNEAQ (reference sequence). The CDR3 totals 16 residues. V shed 5 bases, J shed 0 bases, and the junction held 4 bases outside the gene matches. This CDR3 reads CASSELAGSSYNEQFF. The CDR3 DNA sequence: TGTGCCAGCAGCGAACTAGCGGGAAGCTCCTACAATGAGCAGTTCTTC.

This clonotype has more than one count but fewer than ten. This rearrangement joins TRBV29-1 to TRBJ1-1; 8 nucleotides align to TRBD1. The CDR3 covers 15 residues. Germline V lookup: CDR1 SQVTM, CDR2 ANQGSEA. J gave up 0 bases and V 6 bases, and 9 bases lay outside the gene matches. CDR3 in amino acids: CSVRIDRGVNTEAFF. The CDR3 coding sequence is TGCAGCGTCCGAATTGACAGGGGCGTGAACACTGAAGCTTTCTTT.

Many counts were recorded for this clonotype. This chain links TRBV5-1 with TRBJ2-2; TRBD1 aligns across 7 bases. The V and J ends lost 4 bases and 3 bases, in that order; junction bases with no gene match: 6. Germline V gives CDR1 SGHRS, CDR2 YFSETQ. The length of the CDR3 is 15 residues. CDR3 sequence reads: CASSGDRRDTGELFF. The CDR3 DNA reads TGCGCCAGCAGCGGGGACAGACGGGACACCGGGGAGCTGTTTTTT.

The chain has TRBV20-1 and TRBJ2-1, with D maybe TRBD2 (6 bases). V was clipped by 5 bases and J by 6 bases, with 20 bases between them. Germline CDR1 and CDR2: DFQATT and SNEGSKA (reference sequence). The CDR3 consists of 15 residues. Here the CDR3 reads CSAPERLAMGNEQFF. The CDR3 DNA sequence: TGCAGTGCTCCGGAGAGGCTAGCGATGGGCAATGAGCAGTTCTTC.

This clonotype was seen only a few times. This chain joins TRBV11-1 and TRBJ1-2; a possible D gene is TRBD1 (5 bases). CDR3 length: 19 residues. Per the germline V gene, CDR1 is SGHAT and CDR2 is FQDESV (reference sequence). V lost 6 bases, J lost 1 base, and 27 bases lay in between. The CDR3 protein is CASSLSTRDGGRLNYGYTF. The CDR3 nucleotides read TGTGCCAGCAGTCTATCGACCCGGGACGGAGGTCGCCTTAACTATGGCTACACCTTC.

This clonotype was observed many times. V usage is TRBV5-5 and J usage is TRBJ1-5, with D possibly being TRBD1 (6 bases). The CDR3 spans 14 residues. The germline V gene has CDR1 SGHKS and CDR2 YYEKEE (reference sequence). V was pared by 2 bases and J by 5 bases, with 11 bases between. The CDR3 DNA follows: TGTGCCAGCAGCTTAGGGACACTAGATCAGCCCCAGCATTTT. Translated: CASSLGTLDQPQHF.